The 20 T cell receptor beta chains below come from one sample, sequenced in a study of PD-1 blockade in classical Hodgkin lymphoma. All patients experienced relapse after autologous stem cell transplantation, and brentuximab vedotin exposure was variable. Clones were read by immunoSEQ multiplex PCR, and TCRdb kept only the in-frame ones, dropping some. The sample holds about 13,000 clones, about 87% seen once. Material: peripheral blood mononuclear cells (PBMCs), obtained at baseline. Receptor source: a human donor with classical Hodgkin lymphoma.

Here the CDR3 DNA reads TGTGCCAGCAGCTTGGCGGAGGAAAAACTGTTTTTT. Amino acid sequence: CASSLAEEKLFF. The V call is TRBV7-6, the J call TRBJ1-4; no firm D call. The CDR3 spans 12 residues. V lost 3 bases to trimming and J lost 8 bases, with 7 bases between them. The germline V gene encodes CDR1 SGHVS and CDR2 FNYEAQ.

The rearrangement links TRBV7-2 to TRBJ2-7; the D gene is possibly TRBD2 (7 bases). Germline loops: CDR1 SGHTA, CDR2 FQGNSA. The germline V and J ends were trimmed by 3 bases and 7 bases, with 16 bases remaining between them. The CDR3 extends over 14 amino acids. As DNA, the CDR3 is TGTGCCAGCAGCTTTGAGAGGACAGCGGGGGAGCAGTACTTC. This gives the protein CASSFERTAGEQYF.

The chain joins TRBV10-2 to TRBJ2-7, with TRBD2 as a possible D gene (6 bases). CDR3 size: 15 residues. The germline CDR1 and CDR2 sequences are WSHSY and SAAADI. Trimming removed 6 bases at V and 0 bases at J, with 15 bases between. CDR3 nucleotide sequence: TGCGCCAGCAGGGACACCGGGACTCTCTCCTACGAGCAGTACTTC. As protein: CASRDTGTLSYEQYF.

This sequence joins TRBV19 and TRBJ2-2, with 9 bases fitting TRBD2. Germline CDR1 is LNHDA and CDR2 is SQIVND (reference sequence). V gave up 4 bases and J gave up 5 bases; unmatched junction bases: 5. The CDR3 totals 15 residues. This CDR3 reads CASSRNGLATGELFF. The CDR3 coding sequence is TGTGCCAGTAGTAGGAACGGACTAGCGACCGGGGAGCTGTTTTTT. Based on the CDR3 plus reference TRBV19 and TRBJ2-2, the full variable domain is DGGITQSPKYLFRKEGQNVTLSCEQNLNHDAMYWYRQDPGQGLRLIYYSQIVNDFQKGDIAEGYSVSREKKESFPLTVTSAQKNPTAFYLCASSRNGLATGELFFGEGSRLTVL.

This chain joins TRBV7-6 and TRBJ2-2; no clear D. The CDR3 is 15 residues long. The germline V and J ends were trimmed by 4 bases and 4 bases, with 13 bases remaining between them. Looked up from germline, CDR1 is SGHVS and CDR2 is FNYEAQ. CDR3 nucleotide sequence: TGTGCCAGCAGCTACTCCCCCTCACCCACCGGGGAGCTGTTTTTT. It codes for CASSYSPSPTGELFF.

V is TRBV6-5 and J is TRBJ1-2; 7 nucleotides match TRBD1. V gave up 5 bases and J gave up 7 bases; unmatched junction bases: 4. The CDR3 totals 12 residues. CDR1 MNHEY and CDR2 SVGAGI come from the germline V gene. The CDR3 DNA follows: TGTGCCAGCAGTGCACAGGGGATTGGCTACACCTTC. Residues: CASSAQGIGYTF.

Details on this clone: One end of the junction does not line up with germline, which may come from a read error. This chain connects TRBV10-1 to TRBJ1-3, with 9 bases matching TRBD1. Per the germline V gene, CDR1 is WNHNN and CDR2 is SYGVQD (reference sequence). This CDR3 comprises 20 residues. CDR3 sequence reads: CASSEYNRGRLESSGSTIYF. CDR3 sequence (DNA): TGCGCCAGCAGTGAGTACAACAGGGGGCGACTGGAGAGTTCTGGAAGCACCATATATTTT.

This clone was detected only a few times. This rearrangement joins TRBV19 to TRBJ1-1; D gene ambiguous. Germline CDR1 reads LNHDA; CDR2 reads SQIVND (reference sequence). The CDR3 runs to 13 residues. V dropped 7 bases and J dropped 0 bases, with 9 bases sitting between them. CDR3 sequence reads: CASNVYMNTEAFF. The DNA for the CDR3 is TGTGCCAGTAATGTCTATATGAACACTGAAGCTTTCTTT.

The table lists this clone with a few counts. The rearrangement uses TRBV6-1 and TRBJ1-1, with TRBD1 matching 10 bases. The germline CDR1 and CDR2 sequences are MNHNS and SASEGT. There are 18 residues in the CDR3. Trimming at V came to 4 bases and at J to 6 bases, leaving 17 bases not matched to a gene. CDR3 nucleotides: TGTGCCAGCAGTGGATCGACGGGACAGGGGAAGGTTAGGCCTGAAGCTTTCTTT. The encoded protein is CASSGSTGQGKVRPEAFF.

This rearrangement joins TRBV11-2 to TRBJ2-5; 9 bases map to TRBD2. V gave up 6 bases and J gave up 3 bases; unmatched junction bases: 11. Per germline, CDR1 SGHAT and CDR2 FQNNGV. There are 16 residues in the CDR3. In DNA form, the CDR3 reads TGTGCCAGCAGAACTGGAGTGGCGGGGGGGGAAGAGACCCAGTACTTC. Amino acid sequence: CASRTGVAGGEETQYF.

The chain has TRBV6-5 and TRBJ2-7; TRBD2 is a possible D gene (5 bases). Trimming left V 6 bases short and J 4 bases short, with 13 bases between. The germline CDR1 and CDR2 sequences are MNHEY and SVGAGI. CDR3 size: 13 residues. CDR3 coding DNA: TGTGCCAGCAGCCTAGGCACGGGATACGAGCAGTACTTC. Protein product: CASSLGTGYEQYF.

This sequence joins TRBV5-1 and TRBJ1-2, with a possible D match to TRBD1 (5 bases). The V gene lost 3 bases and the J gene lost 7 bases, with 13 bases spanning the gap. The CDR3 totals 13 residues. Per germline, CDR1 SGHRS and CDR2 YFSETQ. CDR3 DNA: TGCGCCAGCAGCTCGGGACCTTGGGGTGGCTACACCTTC. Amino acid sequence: CASSSGPWGGYTF.

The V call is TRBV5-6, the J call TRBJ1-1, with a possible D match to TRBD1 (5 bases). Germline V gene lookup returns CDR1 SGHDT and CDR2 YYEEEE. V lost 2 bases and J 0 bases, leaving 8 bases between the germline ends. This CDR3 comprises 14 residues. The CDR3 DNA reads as TGTGCCAGCAGCTTAGGGACGGTGAACACTGAAGCTTTCTTT. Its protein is CASSLGTVNTEAFF.

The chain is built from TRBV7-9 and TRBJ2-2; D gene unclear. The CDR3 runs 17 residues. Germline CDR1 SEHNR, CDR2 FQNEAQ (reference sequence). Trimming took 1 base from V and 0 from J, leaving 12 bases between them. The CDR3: CASSLVGRTTNTGELFF. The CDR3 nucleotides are TGTGCCAGCAGCTTAGTGGGCAGAACCACGAACACCGGGGAGCTGTTTTTT.

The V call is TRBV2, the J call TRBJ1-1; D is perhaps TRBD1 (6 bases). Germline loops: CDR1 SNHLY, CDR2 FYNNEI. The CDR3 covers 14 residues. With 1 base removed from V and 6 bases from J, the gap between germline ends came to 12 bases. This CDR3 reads CASSEGQGIPEAFF. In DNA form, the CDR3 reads TGTGCCAGCAGTGAAGGGCAGGGGATCCCTGAAGCTTTCTTT.

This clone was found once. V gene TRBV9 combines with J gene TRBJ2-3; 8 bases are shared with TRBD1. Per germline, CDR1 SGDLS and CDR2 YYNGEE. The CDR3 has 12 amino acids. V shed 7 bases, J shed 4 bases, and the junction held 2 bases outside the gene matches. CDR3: CASGQGSDTQYF. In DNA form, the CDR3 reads TGTGCCAGCGGACAGGGATCAGATACGCAGTATTTT.

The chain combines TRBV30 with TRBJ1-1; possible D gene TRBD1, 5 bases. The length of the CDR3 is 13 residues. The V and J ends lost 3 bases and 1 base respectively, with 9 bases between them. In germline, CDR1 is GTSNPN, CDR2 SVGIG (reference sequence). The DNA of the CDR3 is TGTGCCTGGAGATCCCAGGGGAACACTGAAGCTTTCTTT. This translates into CAWRSQGNTEAFF.

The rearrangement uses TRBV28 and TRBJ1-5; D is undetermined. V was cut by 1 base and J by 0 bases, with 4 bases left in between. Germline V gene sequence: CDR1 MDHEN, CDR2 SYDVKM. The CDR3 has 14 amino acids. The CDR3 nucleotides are TGTGCCAGCAGTTTATTAGATAGCAATCAGCCCCAGCATTTT. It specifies CASSLLDSNQPQHF. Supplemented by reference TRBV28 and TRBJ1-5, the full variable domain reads DVKVTQSSRYLVKRTGEKVFLECVQDMDHENMFWYRQDPGLGLRLIYFSYDVKMKEKGDIPEGYSVSREKKERFSLILESASTNQTSMYLCASSLLDSNQPQHFGDGTRLSIL.

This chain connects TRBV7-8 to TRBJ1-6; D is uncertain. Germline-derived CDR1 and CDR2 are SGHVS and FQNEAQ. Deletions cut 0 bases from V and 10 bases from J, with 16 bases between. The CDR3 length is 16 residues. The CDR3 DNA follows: TGTGCCAGCAGCTTAGCGCCGGAACAGCCCCAATCACCCCTCCACTTT. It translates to CASSLAPEQPQSPLHF.

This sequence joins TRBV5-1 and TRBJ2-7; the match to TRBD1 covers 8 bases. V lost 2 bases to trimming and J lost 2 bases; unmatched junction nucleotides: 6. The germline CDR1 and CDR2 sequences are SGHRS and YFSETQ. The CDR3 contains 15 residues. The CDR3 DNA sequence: TGCGCCAGCAGCTTATATCCGGGACAGGCCTACGAGCAGTACTTC. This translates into CASSLYPGQAYEQYF.